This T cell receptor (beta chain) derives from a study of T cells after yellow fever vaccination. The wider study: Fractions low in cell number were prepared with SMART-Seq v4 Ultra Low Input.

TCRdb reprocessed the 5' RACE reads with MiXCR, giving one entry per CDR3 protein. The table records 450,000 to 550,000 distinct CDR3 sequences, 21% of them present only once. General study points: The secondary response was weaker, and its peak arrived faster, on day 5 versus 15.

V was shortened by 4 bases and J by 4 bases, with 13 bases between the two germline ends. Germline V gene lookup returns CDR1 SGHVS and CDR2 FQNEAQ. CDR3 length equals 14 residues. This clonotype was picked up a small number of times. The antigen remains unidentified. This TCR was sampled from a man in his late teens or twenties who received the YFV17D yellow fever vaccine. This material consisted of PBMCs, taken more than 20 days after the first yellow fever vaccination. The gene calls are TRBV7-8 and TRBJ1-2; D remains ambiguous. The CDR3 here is CASSSTRVPYGYTF. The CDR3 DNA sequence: TGTGCCAGCAGCTCCACCAGAGTCCCCTATGGCTACACCTTC.